The subject of this entry is one TCR beta chain. The antigen is undetermined. Clones were read by immunoSEQ multiplex PCR, and TCRdb kept only the in-frame ones, dropping some. The data contain approximately 190,000 clones, around 92% of them singletons. The sample comes from a study of T cell responses to AZD1222 COVID-19 vaccine. Broader study findings: Seropositive status at baseline applied to only 5 or 6 AZD1222 recipients.

CDR3 length: 17 residues. V gave up 0 bases and J gave up 0 bases; unmatched junction bases: 8. CDR1 is LGHNA, CDR2 YNFKEQ, per germline. Specimen: peripheral blood, collected on day 0 of AZD1222 vaccination. This TCR came from an adult in good health. This rearrangement joins TRBV4-2 to TRBJ2-7, with 7 bases that match TRBD1. The CDR3 DNA reads as TGTGCCAGCAGCCAAGATCTACGAGGGGGCCACTCCTACGAGCAGTACTTC. Translated, it gives CASSQDLRGGHSYEQYF.